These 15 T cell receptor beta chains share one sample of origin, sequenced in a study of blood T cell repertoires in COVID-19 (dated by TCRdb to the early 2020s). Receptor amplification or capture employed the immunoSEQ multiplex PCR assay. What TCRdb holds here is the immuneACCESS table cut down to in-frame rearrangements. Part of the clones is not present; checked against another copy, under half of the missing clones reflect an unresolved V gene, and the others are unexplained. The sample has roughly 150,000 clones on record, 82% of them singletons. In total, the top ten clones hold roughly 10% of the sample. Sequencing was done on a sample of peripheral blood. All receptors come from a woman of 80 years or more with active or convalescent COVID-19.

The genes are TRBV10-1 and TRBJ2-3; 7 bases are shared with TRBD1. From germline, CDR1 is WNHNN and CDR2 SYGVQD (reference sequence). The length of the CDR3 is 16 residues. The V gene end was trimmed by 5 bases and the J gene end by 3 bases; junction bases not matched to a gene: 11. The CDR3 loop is CASSSQGGKWTDTQYF. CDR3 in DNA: TGCGCCAGCAGTTCACAAGGGGGCAAATGGACAGATACGCAGTATTTT.

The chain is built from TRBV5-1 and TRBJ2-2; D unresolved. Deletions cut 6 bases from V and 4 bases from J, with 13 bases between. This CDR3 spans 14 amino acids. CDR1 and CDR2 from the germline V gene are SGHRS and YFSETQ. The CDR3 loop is CASTPSLGTGELFF. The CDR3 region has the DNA TGCGCCAGCACACCGTCCCTAGGCACCGGGGAGCTGTTTTTT.

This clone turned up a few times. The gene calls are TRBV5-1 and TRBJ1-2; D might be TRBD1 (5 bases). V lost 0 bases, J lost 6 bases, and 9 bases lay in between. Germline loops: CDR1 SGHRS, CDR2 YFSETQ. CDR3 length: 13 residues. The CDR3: CASSLDGGNGYTF. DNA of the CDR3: TGCGCCAGCAGCTTGGACGGGGGGAATGGCTACACCTTC.

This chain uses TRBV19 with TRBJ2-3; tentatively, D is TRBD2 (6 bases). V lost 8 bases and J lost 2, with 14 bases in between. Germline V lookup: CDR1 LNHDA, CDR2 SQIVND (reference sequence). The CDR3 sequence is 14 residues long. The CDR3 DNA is TGTGCCAGTCACAATCCGGGAGCCACAGATACGCAGTATTTT. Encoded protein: CASHNPGATDTQYF.

Written as DNA, the CDR3 is TGTGCCAGCAGCGCGGGACAGGGCACTGAAGCTTTCTTT. As protein: CASSAGQGTEAFF. The chain links TRBV7-9 to TRBJ1-1; 9 bases map to TRBD1. The trim removed 5 bases at V and 4 bases at J, leaving 2 bases unmatched. Germline CDR1 and CDR2: SEHNR and FQNEAQ (reference sequence). This CDR3 region has 13 residues.

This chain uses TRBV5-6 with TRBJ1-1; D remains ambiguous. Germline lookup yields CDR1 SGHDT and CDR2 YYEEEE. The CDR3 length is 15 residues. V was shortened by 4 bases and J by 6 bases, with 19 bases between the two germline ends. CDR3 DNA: TGTGCCAGCAGCCCACCTTCGGGCGGGTTGTCTGAAGCTTTCTTT. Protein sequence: CASSPPSGGLSEAFF.

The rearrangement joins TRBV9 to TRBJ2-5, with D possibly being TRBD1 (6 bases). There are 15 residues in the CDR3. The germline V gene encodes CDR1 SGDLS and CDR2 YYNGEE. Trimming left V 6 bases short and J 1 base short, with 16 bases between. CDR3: CASTNLQGSQETQYF. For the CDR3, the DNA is TGTGCCAGCACTAACCTACAGGGCAGCCAAGAGACCCAGTACTTC. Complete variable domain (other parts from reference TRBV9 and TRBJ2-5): DSGVTQTPKHLITATGQRVTLRCSPRSGDLSVYWYQQSLDQGLQFLIQYYNGEERAKGNILERFSAQQFPDLHSELNLSSLELGDSALYFCASTNLQGSQETQYFGPGTRLLVL.

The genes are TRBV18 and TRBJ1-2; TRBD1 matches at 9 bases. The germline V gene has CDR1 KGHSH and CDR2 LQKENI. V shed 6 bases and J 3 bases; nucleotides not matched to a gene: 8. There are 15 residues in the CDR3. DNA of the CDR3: TGTGCCAGCTCTCCCGGGACAGGGACTGACTATGGCTACACCTTC. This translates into CASSPGTGTDYGYTF.

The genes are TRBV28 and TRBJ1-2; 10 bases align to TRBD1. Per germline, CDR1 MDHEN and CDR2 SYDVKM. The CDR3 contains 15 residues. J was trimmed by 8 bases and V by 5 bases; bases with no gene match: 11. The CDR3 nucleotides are TGTGCCAGCAGTCCCGGGACAGGGGAATCGGGGGGCTACACCTTC. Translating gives CASSPGTGESGGYTF.

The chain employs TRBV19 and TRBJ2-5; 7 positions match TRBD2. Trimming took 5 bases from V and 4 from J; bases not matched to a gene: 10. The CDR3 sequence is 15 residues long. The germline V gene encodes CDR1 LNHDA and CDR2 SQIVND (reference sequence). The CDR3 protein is CASSVGSGRAETQYF. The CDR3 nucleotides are TGTGCCAGTAGTGTCGGCTCAGGGAGGGCAGAGACCCAGTACTTC.

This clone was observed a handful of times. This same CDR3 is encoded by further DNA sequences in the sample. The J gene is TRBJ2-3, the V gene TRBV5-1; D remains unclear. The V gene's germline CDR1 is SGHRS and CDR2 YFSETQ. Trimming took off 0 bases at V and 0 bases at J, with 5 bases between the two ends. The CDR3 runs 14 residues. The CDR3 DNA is TGCGCCAGCAGCTTGGACAGTAGCACAGATACGCAGTATTTT. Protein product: CASSLDSSTDTQYF. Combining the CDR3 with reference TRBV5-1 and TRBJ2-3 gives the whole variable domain KAGVTQTPRYLIKTRGQQVTLSCSPISGHRSVSWYQQTPGQGLQFLFEYFSETQRNKGNFPGRFSGRQFSNSRSEMNVSTLELGDSALYLCASSLDSSTDTQYFGPGTRLTVL.

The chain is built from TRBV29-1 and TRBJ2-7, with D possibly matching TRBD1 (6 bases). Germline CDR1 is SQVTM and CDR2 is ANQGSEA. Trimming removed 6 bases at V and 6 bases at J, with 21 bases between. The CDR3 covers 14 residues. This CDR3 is CSVRAGTSKGEQYF. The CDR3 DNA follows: TGCAGCGTCAGGGCCGGGACATCTAAGGGCGAGCAGTACTTC.

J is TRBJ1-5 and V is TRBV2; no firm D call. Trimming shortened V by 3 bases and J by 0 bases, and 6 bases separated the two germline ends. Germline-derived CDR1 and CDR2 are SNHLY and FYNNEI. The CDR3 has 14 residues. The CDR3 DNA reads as TGTGCCAGCAGTGAGTCAGTTAGCAATCAGCCCCAGCATTTT. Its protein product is CASSESVSNQPQHF.

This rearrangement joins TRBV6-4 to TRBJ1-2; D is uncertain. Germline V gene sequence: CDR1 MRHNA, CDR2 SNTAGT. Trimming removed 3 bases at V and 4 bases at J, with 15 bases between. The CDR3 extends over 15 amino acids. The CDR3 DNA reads TGTGCCAGCAGTGAATATGGAGCTGTCACCTATGGCTACACCTTC. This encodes CASSEYGAVTYGYTF.

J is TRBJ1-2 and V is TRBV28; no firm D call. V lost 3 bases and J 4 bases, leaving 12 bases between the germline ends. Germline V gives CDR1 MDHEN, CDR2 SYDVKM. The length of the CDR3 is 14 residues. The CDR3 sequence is CASSFGRNVYGYTF. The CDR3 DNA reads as TGTGCCAGCAGTTTTGGTAGAAATGTCTATGGCTACACCTTC.